The clone carrying this T cell receptor beta chain was seen more than once but under ten times. The germline V and J ends were trimmed by 2 bases and 7 bases, with 10 bases remaining between them. CDR3 length equals 13 residues. 5'RACE primed from the constant segment yielded TCR alpha and TCR beta cDNA libraries bearing sample barcodes and UMIs. TCRdb passed the 5' RACE reads through MiXCR, listing each CDR3 protein once. The table records about half a million distinct CDR3 sequences, 15% to 20% of them present only once. These data originate in a study of T-cell memory formation after mild COVID-19.

The rearrangement uses TRBV12-3 or TRBV12-4 and TRBJ2-3; no clear D gene. The sample comprised PBMCs or a T cell subset sorted from them (not recorded which). The sequence was collected from an adult woman who had mild COVID-19 (a few samples of this study predate the infection). Cell type and time point are not known. The CDR3 nucleotides read TGTGCCAGCAGTTTACGCTGGGGAAATACGCAGTATTTT. It is translated as CASSLRWGNTQYF.